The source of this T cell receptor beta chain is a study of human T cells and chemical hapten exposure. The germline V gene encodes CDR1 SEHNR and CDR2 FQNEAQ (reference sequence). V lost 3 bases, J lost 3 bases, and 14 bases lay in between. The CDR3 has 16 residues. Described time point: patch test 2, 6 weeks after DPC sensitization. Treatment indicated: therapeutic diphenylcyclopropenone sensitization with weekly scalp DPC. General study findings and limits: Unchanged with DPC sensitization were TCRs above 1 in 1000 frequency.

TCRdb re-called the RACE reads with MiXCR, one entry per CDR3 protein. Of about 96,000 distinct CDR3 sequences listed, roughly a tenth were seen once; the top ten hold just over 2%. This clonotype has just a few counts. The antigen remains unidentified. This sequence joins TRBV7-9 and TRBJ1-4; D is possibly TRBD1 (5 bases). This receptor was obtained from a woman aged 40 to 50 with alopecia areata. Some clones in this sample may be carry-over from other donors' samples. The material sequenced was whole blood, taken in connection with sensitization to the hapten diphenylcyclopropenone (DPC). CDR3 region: CASSFPLAGPNEKLFF. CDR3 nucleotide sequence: TGTGCCAGCAGCTTCCCCTTGGCAGGGCCTAATGAAAAACTGTTTTTT.